The entry below describes one T cell receptor beta chain. Assay used: immunoSEQ multiplex PCR; TCRdb lists only in-frame clones, some missing. This table has 80,000 or so clones, roughly 86% appearing once. Germline CDR1 and CDR2: MDHEN and SYDVKM. The length of the CDR3 is 16 residues. The junction had 10 bases not matched to a gene; V was cut back by 5 bases and J by 5 bases. This entry belongs to a study of blood T cell repertoires in COVID-19. This TCR was recovered from a woman aged 55 to 70 with acute or convalescent COVID-19. Sequences were obtained from peripheral blood. The chain carries TRBV28 and TRBJ1-5; 9 positions agree with TRBD1. The CDR3 protein is CASSTEDRGFYQPQHF. The CDR3 region has the DNA TGTGCCAGCAGTACGGAAGACAGGGGGTTCTATCAGCCCCAGCATTTT.